This passage covers 2 T cell receptor beta chains from one sample sequenced in a study of prognosis after radiotherapy for stage I lung cancer. From genomic DNA, TCR beta CDR3 was amplified by two-round multiplex PCR. Primers specific to each TRBV and TRBJ gene drove first-round PCR. TCRdb redid the calling of the multiplex PCR reads with MiXCR, one entry per CDR3 protein. The repertoire holds over 11,000 distinct CDR3 sequences, with 25% to 35% as singletons. This sample comprised PBMCs, obtained before or after stereotactic body radiation therapy (not recorded which). The source of these receptors is a donor older than 45 with non-small cell lung cancer.

This clonotype was seen many times. The chain uses TRBV5-8 and TRBJ1-4, with D tentatively TRBD1 (6 bases). There are 13 residues in the CDR3. CDR1 and CDR2 from the germline V gene are SGHTS and YDEGEE. Deletions cut 2 bases from V and 8 bases from J, with 10 bases between. In DNA, the CDR3 is TGTGCCAGCAGCTTCGACAGGAGGGAAAAACTGTTTTTT. It specifies CASSFDRREKLFF. Full variable domain (rest looked up from reference TRBV5-8 and TRBJ1-4): EAGVTQSPTHLIKTRGQQATLRCSPISGHTSVYWYQQALGLGLQFLLWYDEGEERNRGNFPPRFSGRQFPNYSSELNVNALELEDSALYLCASSFDRREKLFFGSGTQLSVL.

Turning to this clonotype: Only one base separates this from a far larger clonotype, so it likely reflects a read error. This chain uses TRBV6-8 with TRBJ1-2; TRBD1 aligns across 9 bases. Germline V gene data show CDR1 as MNHGY and CDR2 as SAAAGT. CDR3 length equals 12 residues. CDR3 sequence: CVSKAGQGGYTF. DNA of the CDR3: TGTGTCAGCAAGGCGGGACAGGGAGGCTACACCTTC.